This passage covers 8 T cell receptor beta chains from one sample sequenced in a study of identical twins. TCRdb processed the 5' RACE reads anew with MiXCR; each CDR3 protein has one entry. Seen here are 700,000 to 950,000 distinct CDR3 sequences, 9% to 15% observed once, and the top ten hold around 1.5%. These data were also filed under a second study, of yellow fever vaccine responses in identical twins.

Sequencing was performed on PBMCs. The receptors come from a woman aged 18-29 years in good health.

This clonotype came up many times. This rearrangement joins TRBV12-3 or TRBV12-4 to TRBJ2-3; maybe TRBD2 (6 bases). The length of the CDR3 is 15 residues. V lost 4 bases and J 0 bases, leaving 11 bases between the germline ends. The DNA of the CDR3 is TGTGCCAGCAGTTATGGGGGGACTAGCACAGATACGCAGTATTTT. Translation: CASSYGGTSTDTQYF.

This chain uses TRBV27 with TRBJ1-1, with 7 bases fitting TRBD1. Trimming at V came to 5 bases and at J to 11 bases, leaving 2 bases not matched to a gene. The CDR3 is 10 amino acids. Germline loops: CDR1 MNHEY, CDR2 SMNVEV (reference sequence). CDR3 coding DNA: TGTGCCAGCAGTGGGACAGAGGCTTTCTTT. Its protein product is CASSGTEAFF.

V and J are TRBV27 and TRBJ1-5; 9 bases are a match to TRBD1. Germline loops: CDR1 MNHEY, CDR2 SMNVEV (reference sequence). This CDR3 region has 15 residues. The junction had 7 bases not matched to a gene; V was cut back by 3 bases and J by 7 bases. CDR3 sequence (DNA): TGTGCCAGCAGTTTGAGGACAGGGGTAGGGCAGCCCCAGCATTTT. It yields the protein CASSLRTGVGQPQHF.

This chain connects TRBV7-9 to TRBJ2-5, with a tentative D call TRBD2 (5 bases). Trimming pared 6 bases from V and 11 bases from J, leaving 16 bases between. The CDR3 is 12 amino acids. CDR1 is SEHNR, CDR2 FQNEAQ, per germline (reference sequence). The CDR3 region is CASRSNVARQYF. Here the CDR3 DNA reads TGTGCCAGCAGGTCTAACGTAGCGCGACAGTACTTC. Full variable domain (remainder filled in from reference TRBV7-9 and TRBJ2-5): DTGVSQNPRHKITKRGQNVTFRCDPISEHNRLYWYRQTLGQGPEFLTYFQNEAQLEKSRLLSDRFSAERPKGSFSTLEIQRTEQGDSAMYLCASRSNVARQYFGPGTRLLVL.

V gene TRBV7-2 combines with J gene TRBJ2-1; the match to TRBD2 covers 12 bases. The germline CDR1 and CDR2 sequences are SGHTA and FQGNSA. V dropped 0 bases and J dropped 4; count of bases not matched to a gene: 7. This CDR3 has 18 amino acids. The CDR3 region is CASSLAASGGAGYNEQFF. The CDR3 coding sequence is TGTGCCAGCAGCTTAGCGGCTAGCGGGGGGGCCGGGTACAATGAGCAGTTCTTC. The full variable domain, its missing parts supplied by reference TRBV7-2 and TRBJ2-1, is GAGVSQSPSNKVTEKGKDVELRCDPISGHTALYWYRQSLGQGLEFLIYFQGNSAPDKSGLPSDRFSAERTGGSVSTLTIQRTQQEDSAVYLCASSLAASGGAGYNEQFFGPGTRLTVL.

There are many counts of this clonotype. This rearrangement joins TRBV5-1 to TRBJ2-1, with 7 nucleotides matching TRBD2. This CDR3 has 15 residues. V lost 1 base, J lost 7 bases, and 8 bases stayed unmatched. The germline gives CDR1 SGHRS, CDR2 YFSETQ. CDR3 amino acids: CASSLISSSGNEQFF. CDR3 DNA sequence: TGCGCCAGCAGCTTGATCTCGTCTAGCGGAAATGAGCAGTTCTTC.

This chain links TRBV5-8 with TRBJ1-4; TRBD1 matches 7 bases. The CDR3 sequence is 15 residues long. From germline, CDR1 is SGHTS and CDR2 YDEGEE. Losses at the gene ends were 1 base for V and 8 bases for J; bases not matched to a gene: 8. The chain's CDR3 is CASSLWTGLGEKLFF. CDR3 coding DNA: TGTGCCAGCAGCTTGTGGACAGGATTGGGGGAAAAACTGTTTTTT.

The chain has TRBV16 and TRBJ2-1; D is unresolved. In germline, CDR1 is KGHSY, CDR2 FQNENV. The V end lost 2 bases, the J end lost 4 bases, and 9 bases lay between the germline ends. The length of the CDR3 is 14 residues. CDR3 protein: CASSQERAYNEQFF. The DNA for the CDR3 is TGTGCCAGCAGCCAAGAGCGAGCTTACAATGAGCAGTTCTTC.